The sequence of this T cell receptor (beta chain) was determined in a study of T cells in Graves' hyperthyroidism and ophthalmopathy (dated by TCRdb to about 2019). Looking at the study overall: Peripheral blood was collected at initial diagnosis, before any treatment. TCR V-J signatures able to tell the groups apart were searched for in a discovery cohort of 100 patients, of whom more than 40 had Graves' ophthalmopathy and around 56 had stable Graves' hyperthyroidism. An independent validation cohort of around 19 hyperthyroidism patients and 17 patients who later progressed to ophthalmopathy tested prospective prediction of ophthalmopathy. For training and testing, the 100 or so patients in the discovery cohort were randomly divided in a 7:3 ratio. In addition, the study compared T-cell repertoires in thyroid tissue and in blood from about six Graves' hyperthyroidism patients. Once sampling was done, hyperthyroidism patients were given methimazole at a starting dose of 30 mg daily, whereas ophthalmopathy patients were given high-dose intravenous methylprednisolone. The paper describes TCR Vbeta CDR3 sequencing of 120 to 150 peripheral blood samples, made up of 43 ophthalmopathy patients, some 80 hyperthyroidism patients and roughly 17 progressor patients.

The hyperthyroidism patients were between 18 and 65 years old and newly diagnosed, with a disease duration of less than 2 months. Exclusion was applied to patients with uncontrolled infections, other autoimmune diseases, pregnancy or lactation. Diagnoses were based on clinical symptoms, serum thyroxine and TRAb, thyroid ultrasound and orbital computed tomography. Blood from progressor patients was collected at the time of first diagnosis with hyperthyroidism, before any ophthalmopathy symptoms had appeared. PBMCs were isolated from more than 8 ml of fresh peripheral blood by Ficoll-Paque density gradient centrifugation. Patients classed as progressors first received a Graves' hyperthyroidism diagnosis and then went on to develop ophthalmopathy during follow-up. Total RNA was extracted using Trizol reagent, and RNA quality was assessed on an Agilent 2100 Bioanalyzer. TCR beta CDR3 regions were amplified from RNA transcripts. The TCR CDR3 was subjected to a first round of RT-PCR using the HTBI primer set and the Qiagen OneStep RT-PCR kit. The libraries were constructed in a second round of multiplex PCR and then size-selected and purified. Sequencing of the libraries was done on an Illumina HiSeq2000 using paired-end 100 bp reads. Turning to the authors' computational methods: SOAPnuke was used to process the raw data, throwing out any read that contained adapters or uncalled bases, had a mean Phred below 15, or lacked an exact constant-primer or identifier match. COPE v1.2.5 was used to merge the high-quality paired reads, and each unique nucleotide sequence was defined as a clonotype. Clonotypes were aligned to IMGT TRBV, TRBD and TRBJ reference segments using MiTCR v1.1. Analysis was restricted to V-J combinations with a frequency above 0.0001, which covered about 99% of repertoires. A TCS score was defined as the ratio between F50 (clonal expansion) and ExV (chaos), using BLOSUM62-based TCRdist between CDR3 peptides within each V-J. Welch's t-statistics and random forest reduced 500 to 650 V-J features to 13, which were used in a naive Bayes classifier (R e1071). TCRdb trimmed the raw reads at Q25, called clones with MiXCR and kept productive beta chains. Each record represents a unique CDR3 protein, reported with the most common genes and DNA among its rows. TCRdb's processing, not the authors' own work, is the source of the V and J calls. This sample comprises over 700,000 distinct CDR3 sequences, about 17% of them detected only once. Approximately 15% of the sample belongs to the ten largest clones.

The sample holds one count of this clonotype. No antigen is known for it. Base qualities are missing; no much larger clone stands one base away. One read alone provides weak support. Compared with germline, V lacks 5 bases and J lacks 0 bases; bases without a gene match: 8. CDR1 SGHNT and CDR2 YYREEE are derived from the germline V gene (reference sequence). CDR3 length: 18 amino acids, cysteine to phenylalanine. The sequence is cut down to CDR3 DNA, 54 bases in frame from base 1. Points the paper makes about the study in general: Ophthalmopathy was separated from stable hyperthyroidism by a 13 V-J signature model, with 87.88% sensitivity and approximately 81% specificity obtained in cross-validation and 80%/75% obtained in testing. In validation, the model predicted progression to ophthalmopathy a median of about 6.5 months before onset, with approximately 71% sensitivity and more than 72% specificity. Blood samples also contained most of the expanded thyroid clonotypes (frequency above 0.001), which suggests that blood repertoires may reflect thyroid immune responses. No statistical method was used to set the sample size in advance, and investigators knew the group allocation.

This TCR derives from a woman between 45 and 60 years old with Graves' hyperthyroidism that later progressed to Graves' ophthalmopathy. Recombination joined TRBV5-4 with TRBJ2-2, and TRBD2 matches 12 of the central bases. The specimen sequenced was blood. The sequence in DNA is TGTGCCAGCAGTGGTGGGCTAGCGGGGGGGTCGAACACCGGGGAGCTGTTTTTT. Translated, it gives CASSGGLAGGSNTGELFF. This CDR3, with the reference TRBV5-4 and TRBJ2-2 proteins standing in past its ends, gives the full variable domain ETGVTQSPTHLIKTRGQQVTLRCSSQSGHNTVSWYQQALGQGPQFIFQYYREEENGRGNFPPRFSGLQFPNYSSELNVNALELDDSALYLCASSGGLAGGSNTGELFFGEGSRLTVL.